Included here is one T cell receptor (beta chain) sequence, with context. The CDR3 runs to 14 residues. Looked up from germline, CDR1 is GTSNPN and CDR2 is SVGIG (reference sequence). V shed 2 bases, J shed 3 bases, and the junction held 7 bases outside the gene matches. The data were taken from a study of blood T cell repertoires in COVID-19. Study in general: Whether acute or convalescent, the COVID-19 samples came from the United States, Italy and Spain. Sources were T cells, B-cell-depleted T cells, or PBMCs; the material itself was cDNA or gDNA.

Libraries were prepared by immunoSEQ multiplex PCR; TCRdb keeps only in-frame clonotypes and omits some of them. This table holds around 260,000 clones, about 85% found once. What was sequenced was peripheral blood. This TCR was recovered from a man in his sixties who had recovered from COVID-19. The J gene is TRBJ2-7, the V gene TRBV30; 7 bases match TRBD1. CDR3 sequence: CAWSRQGSVYEQYF. The CDR3 DNA reads TGTGCCTGGAGTAGACAGGGATCGGTCTACGAGCAGTACTTC.